A selection of T cell receptor beta chains follows, all from one sample in a study of radiotherapy plus CTLA-4 blockade in lung cancer. Sequenced by immunoSEQ multiplex PCR; TCRdb stores in-frame clones only, minus some. The repertoire has about 88,000 clones, 55% to 75% of them found once; the top ten carry more than 13%. The input for sequencing was peripheral blood, taken from a patient treated with radiotherapy plus ipilimumab. Receptors originate from a human donor with non-small cell lung cancer that progressed on radiotherapy plus ipilimumab. Both conserved end residues are part of each CDR3. D genes are given only for firm matches. Clone size is shown for a subset of rows, as once, few, many or a class of expanded clone.

TRBJ1-5,NA,TRBV21-1,NA,TGTGCCAGCAGCAAATCCTCAACTTCAGGGGGGAATCAGCCCCAGCATTTT,CASSKSSTSGGNQPQHF
TRBJ2-3,TRBD2,TRBV7-8,NA,TGTGCCAGCAGCACTCTAGCGGGACGGTACACAGATACGCAGTATTTT,CASSTLAGRYTDTQYF
TRBJ2-7,NA,TRBV4-2,NA,TGTGCCAGCAGCCGACTCTCGGCGGGGGCCCTCTCCTACGAGCAGTACTTC,CASSRLSAGALSYEQYF
TRBJ1-1,NA,TRBV18,few,TGTGCCAGCTCACCTCGGGCCAGGGACACTGAAGCTTTCTTT,CASSPRARDTEAFF
TRBJ1-5,NA,TRBV28,few,TGTGCCAGCAGTTTATACGGTAGCAATCAGCCCCAGCATTTT,CASSLYGSNQPQHF
TRBJ2-2,TRBD2,TRBV7-9,NA,TGTGCCAGCAGCGCCGCGGGACTAATGGCTTACCCCGGGGAGCTGTTTTTT,CASSAAGLMAYPGELFF
TRBJ2-5,TRBD2,TRBV5-1,NA,TGCGCCAGCAGCTTGACACCGGGGGGGGAGACCCAGTACTTC,CASSLTPGGETQYF
TRBJ1-1,NA,TRBV28,NA,TGTGCCAGCAGTTTGTTTGCGGGGGGCACTGAAGCTTTCTTT,CASSLFAGGTEAFF
TRBJ2-3,NA,TRBV4-1,few,TGCGCCAGCAGCCAGGGCCCCACGCAGTATTTT,CASSQGPTQYF
TRBJ1-2,NA,TRBV7-8,NA,TGTGCCAGCTCGCCGGAGGACTGGACTTATGGCTACACCTTC,CASSPEDWTYGYTF
TRBJ2-1,NA,TRBV6-8,NA,TGTGCCAGCAGTTACCCAAGGGCCAGGGGAGCCTACAATGAGCAGTTCTTC,CASSYPRARGAYNEQFF
TRBJ2-3,NA,TRBV15,NA,TGTGCCACCAGCAGAGATCGAGGCAGGGGAAGCACAGATACGCAGTATTTT,CATSRDRGRGSTDTQYF
TRBJ1-3,NA,TRBV28,NA,TGTGCCAGCAGTTTATTAAGGCAAGGCTCTGGAAACACCATATATTTT,CASSLLRQGSGNTIYF
TRBJ1-2,TRBD1,TRBV19,NA,TGTGCCAGTAGCCCGGACAGGGATTACTATGGCTACACCTTC,CASSPDRDYYGYTF
TRBJ2-6,TRBD1,TRBV6-1,once,TGTGCCAGCAGTGTCGGACAGGGGGACTCTGGGGCCAACGTCCTGACTTTC,CASSVGQGDSGANVLTF
TRBJ1-5,NA,TRBV27,NA,TGTGCCAGCAGTCCCTCGCGCGGCCTCAATCAGCCCCAGCATTTT,CASSPSRGLNQPQHF
TRBJ2-2,TRBD1,TRBV15,many,TGTGCCACCAGCAGAGGAGACCCAGGGGGTCCCGGGGAGCTGTTTTTT,CATSRGDPGGPGELFF
TRBJ2-1,TRBD1,TRBV2,NA,TGTGCCAGCAGTGGGGGACAGGGTCCAGGGGGTGAGCAGTTCTTC,CASSGGQGPGGEQFF
TRBJ2-7,NA,TRBV29-1,NA,TGCAGCGTCCGTACGGCTTCCTACGAGCAGTACTTC,CSVRTASYEQYF
TRBJ1-3,TRBD1,TRBV6-5,NA,TGTGCCAGCAGTTACTCTGGACAGGGCTCTGGAAACACCATATATTTT,CASSYSGQGSGNTIYF